These 16 T cell receptor delta chains were sequenced from one sample in a study of gamma-delta chains in newborns, infants, children. TCRdb reanalysed the reads with CATT. The data contain roughly 5,800 delta-chain clones, less than 20% of them singletons. The sequenced sample consisted of blood. Receptors originate from a child who was a newborn, infant or young child, either healthy, febrile or measles-vaccinated (not recorded which).

The V gene reported is TRDV1; the J gene is uncalled; no DNA check was done on the table's D call, TRDD3. CDR3 length: 16 amino acids. CDR1 TSWWSYY and CDR2 QGS come from the germline V gene. CDR3 in amino acids: CALKRGPYWGMDPIIF. CDR3 DNA sequence: TGTGCTCTGAAGAGGGGTCCGTACTGGGGGATGGACCCCATCATCTTT.

This clone was recorded a few times. The chain links TRDV1 to TRDJ1; TRDD3 aligns across 12 bases. V dropped 3 bases and J dropped 4; count of bases not matched to a gene: 24. This CDR3 has 22 amino acids. The germline CDR1 and CDR2 sequences are TSWWSYY and QGS. CDR3 residues: CALGDPKFYSWGIRVGIDKLIF. CDR3 coding DNA: TGTGCTCTTGGGGACCCTAAATTCTATTCCTGGGGGATACGCGTTGGGATCGATAAACTCATCTTT.

Turning to this clone: Possible read error: a much larger clone is one base away. The J gene was recorded as TRDJ4; no V gene was called; the D call in the table, TRDD3, was not verified against the DNA. The CDR3 consists of 17 residues. CDR3 nucleotides: TGTGCTCTTGGGGAAACATCCTACACCCGCCCCGCCAGACCCCCGATCTTT. Translated: CALGETSYTRPARPPIF.

About this clone: A much larger clonotype is one base distant, so this may be a read error. Other nucleotide sequences from this sample produce the same CDR3. The chain recombines TRDV2 with TRDJ1; 7 positions agree with TRDD3. Germline CDR1 reads GEAIGNYY; CDR2 reads EKD. After removal of 4 bases from V and 0 bases from J, the junction contained 4 bases not matched to a gene. CDR3 length: 14 residues. This CDR3 reads CACEPLGDTDKLIF. The CDR3 nucleotides read TGTGCCTGTGAACCGCTGGGGGACACCGATAAACTCATCTTT.

By its share, this clone is medium-sized. Other DNA sequences in the same sample also yield this CDR3. The CDR3 nucleotides are TGTGCCTGTGACACGGCTGGGGGATACTGGGACACCCGACAGATGTTTTTC. Translated, it gives CACDTAGGYWDTRQMFF. The V and J genes are TRDV2 and TRDJ3, with TRDD3 identical over 10 bases. CDR3 size: 17 residues. With V trimmed by 1 base and J by 3 bases, 2 bases remained unmatched. The germline V gene has CDR1 GEAIGNYY and CDR2 EKD.

No V gene was called here, but the J gene is TRDJ1; no DNA check was done on the table's D call, TRDD3. The CDR3 runs to 17 residues. As DNA, the CDR3 is TGTGCCTGTGACACCCTCTCCGTACTGGGGGGCACCGATAAACCCATCTTT. Its protein is CACDTLSVLGGTDKPIF.

V gene TRDV1 combines with J gene TRDJ1; D is perhaps TRDD2 or TRDD3 (5 bases each). CDR3 size: 23 residues. Germline loops: CDR1 TSWWSYY, CDR2 QGS. Trimming shortened V by 0 bases and J by 0 bases, and 32 bases separated the two germline ends. The CDR3 spells CALGELEFLSTVLGGRDTDKLIF. DNA of the CDR3: TGTGCTCTTGGGGAACTAGAATTCCTCTCAACCGTCCTGGGAGGAAGGGACACCGATAAACTCATCTTT.

This clone has only a few counts. Relative to the germline gene, one junction end is altered; a read error may explain this. The sample has other DNA sequences that encode this CDR3 too. This chain uses TRDV2 with TRDJ1; D remains unclear. Germline assignment: CDR1 GEAIGNYY and CDR2 EKD. The CDR3 has 16 residues. CDR3 DNA: TGTGCCTGTGACACCGTTGGCCCCCCGGACACCGATAAACTCATATTT. It translates to CACDTVGPPDTDKLIF.

This clone was counted a few times. This may stem from a read error, because a much larger clone lies one nucleotide away. At the DNA level, this CDR3 is encoded by other sequences in the same sample as well. The chain recombines TRDV2 with TRDJ3; TRDD3 aligns across 7 bases. Germline values: CDR1 GEAIGNYY, CDR2 EKD. V lost 1 base to trimming and J lost 0 bases; unmatched junction nucleotides: 8. This CDR3 has 19 residues. The CDR3 loop is CACDTAGGPLSWDTRQMFF. CDR3 nucleotide sequence: TGTGCCTGTGACACTGCTGGGGGCCCCCTCTCCTGGGACACCCGACAGATGTTTTTC.

Notes on this clone: The germline gene is not matched at one end of the junction; a read error may be the cause. The chain couples TRDV2 to TRDJ3; 8 bases map to TRDD3. This CDR3 comprises 19 residues. Germline CDR1 is GEAIGNYY and CDR2 is EKD. CDR3 sequence reads: CACDPTGGLFSRDTRQMFF. CDR3 coding DNA: TGTGCCTGTGACCCTACTGGGGGTCTCTTCTCCCGGGACACCCGACAGATGTTTTTC.

This clone was picked up a small number of times. Mismatch with germline at one junction end may stem from a read error. The chain employs TRDV2 and TRDJ3, with TRDD3 identical over 7 bases. The CDR3 is made up of 19 amino acids. From germline, CDR1 is GEAIGNYY and CDR2 EKD. For the CDR3, the DNA is TGTGCCTGTGACACCGTAGGGGGATTCAGCTCCTGGGACACCCGACAGATGTTTTTT. Its protein product is CACDTVGGFSSWDTRQMFF.

Comment on this clone: Other DNA sequences within the sample encode an identical CDR3. The chain recombines TRDV2 with TRDJ1; 12 nucleotides align to TRDD3. V was clipped by 4 bases and J by 0 bases; unmatched bases: 11. The CDR3 runs 18 residues. Per germline, CDR1 GEAIGNYY and CDR2 EKD. The CDR3 spells CACEGFGTGGYNTDKLIF. CDR3 coding DNA: TGTGCCTGTGAGGGATTCGGTACTGGGGGATACAACACCGATAAACTCATCTTT.

This clone was counted between two and nine times. The genes are TRDV2 and TRDJ1, with TRDD3 matching over 10 bases. The J gene was missing in TCRdb and was found by matching the end of the DNA to germline. CDR1 and CDR2 from the germline V gene are GEAIGNYY and EKD. The CDR3 contains 17 residues. After removal of 1 base from V and 2 bases from J, the junction contained 9 bases not matched to a gene. The CDR3 is CACDTLTGGYGTDKLIF. CDR3 sequence (DNA): TGTGCCTGTGACACGTTGACGGGGGGATACGGGACCGATAAACTCATCTTT.

By share, this clone counts as large. The genes are TRDV2 and TRDJ2; 9 nucleotides match TRDD3. The CDR3 spans 14 residues. The V and J ends lost 1 base and 9 bases, in that order; junction bases with no gene match: 5. Germline lookup yields CDR1 GEAIGNYY and CDR2 EKD. CDR3 protein: CACDTISGGSQLFF. CDR3 in DNA: TGTGCCTGTGACACGATTTCTGGGGGATCACAACTCTTCTTT.

V and J are TRDV1 and TRDJ1, with D maybe TRDD3 (7 bases). The J gene comes from matching the DNA to germline here; TCRdb lacks it. This CDR3 contains 23 residues. The V gene's germline CDR1 is TSWWSYY and CDR2 QGS. Trimming took 0 bases from V and 10 from J, leaving 42 bases between them. The DNA of the CDR3 is TGTGCTCTTGGGGAACTAGTTACCCCCTGGGAGGATTTACTGGGGTCCTACTCGCAGAGACTCATCTTT. Amino acids: CALGELVTPWEDLLGSYSQRLIF.

This clone was picked up a small number of times. Sequence at one end of the junction differs from germline and may be a read error. Other nucleotide sequences from this sample produce the same CDR3. CDR3 coding DNA: TGTGCCTGTGACCCTGTACTGGGGGATAAAAGCTCCTGGGACACCCGTCAGATGTTTTTC. This encodes CACDPVLGDKSSWDTRQMFF. The rearrangement uses TRDV2 and TRDJ3, with 11 bases fitting TRDD3. CDR1 is GEAIGNYY, CDR2 EKD, per germline. The CDR3 totals 20 residues.